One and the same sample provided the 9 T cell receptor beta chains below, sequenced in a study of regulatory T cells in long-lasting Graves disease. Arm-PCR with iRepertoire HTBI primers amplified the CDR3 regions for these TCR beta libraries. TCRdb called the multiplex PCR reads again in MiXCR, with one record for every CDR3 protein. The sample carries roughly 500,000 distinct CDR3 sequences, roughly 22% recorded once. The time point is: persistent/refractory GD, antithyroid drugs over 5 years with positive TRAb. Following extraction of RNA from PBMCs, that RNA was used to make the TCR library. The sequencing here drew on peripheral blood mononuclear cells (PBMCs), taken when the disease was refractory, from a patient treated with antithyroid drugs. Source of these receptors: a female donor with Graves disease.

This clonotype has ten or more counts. CDR3 in DNA: TGTGCCAGCAACAGGGACAGTGGGGACACTGAAGCTTTCTTT. The encoded protein is CASNRDSGDTEAFF. The chain is built from TRBV6-1 and TRBJ1-1; 7 bases agree with TRBD1. This CDR3 comprises 14 residues. Trimming at V came to 7 bases and at J to 3 bases, leaving 8 bases not matched to a gene. Germline V gives CDR1 MNHNS, CDR2 SASEGT.

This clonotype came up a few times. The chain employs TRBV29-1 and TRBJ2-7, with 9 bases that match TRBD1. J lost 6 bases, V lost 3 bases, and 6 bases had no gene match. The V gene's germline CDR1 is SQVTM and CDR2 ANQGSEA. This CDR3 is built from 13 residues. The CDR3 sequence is CSVEDRGRIEQYF. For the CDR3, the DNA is TGCAGCGTTGAGGACAGGGGAAGGATCGAGCAGTACTTC.

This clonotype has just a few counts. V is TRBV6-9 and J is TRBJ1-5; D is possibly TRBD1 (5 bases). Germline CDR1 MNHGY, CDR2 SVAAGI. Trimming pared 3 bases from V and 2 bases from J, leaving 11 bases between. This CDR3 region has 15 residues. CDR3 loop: CASSYTPGGNQPQHF. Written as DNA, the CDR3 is TGTGCCAGCAGTTACACCCCGGGGGGCAATCAGCCCCAGCATTTT.

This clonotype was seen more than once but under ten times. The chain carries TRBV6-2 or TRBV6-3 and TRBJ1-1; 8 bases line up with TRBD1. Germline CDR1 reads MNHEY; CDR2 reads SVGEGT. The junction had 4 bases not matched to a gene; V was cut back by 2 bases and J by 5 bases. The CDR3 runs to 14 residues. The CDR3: CASSYQGAGTEAFF. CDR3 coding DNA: TGTGCCAGCAGTTACCAGGGGGCAGGAACTGAAGCTTTCTTT.

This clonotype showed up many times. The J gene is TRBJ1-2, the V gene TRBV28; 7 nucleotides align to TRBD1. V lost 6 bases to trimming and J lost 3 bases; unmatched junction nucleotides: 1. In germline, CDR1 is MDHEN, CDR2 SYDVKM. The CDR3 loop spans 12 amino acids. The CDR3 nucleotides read TGTGCCAGCAGCCAGGGGGACTATGGCTACACCTTC. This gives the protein CASSQGDYGYTF.

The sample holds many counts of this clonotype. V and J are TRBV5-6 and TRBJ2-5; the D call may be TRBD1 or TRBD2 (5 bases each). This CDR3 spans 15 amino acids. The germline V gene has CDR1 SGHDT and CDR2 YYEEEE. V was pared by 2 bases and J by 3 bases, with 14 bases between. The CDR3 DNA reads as TGTGCCAGCAGCTTATACGGGACGGCCGAAGAGACCCAGTACTTC. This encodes CASSLYGTAEETQYF.

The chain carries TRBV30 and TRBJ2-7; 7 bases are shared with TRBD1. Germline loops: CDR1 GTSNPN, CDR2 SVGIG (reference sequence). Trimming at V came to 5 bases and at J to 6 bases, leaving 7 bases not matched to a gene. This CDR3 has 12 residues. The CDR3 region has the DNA TGTGCCTGGGATCAACAGGGGATCGAGCAGTACTTC. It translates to CAWDQQGIEQYF.

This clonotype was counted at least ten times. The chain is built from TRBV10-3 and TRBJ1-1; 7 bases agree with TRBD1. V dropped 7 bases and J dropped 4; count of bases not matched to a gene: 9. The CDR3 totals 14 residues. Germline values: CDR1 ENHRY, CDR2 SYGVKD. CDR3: CAITPTGRTTEAFF. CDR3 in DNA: TGTGCCATCACCCCGACAGGGAGGACCACTGAAGCTTTCTTT.

In DNA form, the CDR3 reads TGTGCCAGCAGTTCCCGCCGGGAGCGGTCACCCCTCCACTTT. Protein product: CASSSRRERSPLHF. The J gene is TRBJ1-6, the V gene TRBV27; D gene ambiguous. Germline assignment: CDR1 MNHEY and CDR2 SMNVEV (reference sequence). V lost 4 bases and J lost 10, with 14 bases in between. This CDR3 region has 14 residues.